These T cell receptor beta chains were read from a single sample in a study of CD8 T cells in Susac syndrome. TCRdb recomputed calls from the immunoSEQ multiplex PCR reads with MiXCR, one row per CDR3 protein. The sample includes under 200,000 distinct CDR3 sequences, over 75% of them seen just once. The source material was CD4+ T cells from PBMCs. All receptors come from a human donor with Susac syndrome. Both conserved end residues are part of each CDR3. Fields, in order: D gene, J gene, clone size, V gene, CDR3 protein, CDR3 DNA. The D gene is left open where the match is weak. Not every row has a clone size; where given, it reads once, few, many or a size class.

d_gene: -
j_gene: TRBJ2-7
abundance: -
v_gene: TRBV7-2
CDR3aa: CASSLGPGSYEQYF
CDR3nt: TGTGCCAGCAGCTTAGGCCCAGGGTCCTACGAGCAGTACTTC

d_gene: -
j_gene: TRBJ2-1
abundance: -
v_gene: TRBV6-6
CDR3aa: CASVPAGSGYEQFF
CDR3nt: TGTGCCAGTGTCCCGGCAGGGTCAGGCTATGAGCAGTTCTTC

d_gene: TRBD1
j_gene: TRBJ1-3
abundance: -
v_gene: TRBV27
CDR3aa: CASSPHWQGAGGNTIYF
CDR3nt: TGTGCCAGCAGTCCTCACTGGCAGGGGGCGGGTGGAAACACCATATATTTT

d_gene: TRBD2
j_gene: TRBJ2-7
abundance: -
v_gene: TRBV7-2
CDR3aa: CASSPSSGRAYEQYF
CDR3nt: TGTGCCAGCAGCCCGTCTAGCGGGAGGGCCTACGAGCAGTACTTC

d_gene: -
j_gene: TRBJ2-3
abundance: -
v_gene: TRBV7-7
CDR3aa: CASSLGSPPDTQYF
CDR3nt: TGTGCTAGCAGCTTAGGTAGCCCGCCAGATACGCAGTATTTT

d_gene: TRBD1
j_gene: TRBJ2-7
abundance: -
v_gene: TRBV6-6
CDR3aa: CASSTTGHYEQYF
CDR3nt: TGTGCCAGCAGCACGACAGGGCACTACGAGCAGTACTTC

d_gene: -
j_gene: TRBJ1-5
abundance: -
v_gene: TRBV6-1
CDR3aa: CASSSRALESNQPQHF
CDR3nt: TGTGCCAGCAGTAGCCGGGCCCTCGAGAGCAATCAGCCCCAGCATTTT

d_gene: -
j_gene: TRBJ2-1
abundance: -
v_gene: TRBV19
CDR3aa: CASSIGTNNEQFF
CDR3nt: TGTGCCAGTAGTATCGGGACCAACAATGAGCAGTTCTTC

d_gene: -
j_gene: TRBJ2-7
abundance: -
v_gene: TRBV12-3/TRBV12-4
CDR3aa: CASTPGTLKNEQYF
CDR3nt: TGTGCCAGCACCCCAGGGACGTTGAAGAACGAGCAGTACTTC

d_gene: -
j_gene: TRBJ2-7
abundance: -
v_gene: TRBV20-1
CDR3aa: CSARLESSGQYF
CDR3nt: TGCAGTGCTAGACTAGAATCGTCCGGGCAGTACTTC

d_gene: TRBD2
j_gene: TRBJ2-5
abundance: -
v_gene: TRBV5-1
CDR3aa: CASSLGATSPGETQYF
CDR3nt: TGCGCCAGCAGCTTGGGCGCGACTAGCCCGGGGGAGACCCAGTACTTC

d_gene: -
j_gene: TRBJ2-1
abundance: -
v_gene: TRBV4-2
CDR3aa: CASSQLGTYNEQFF
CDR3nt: TGTGCCAGCAGCCAACTAGGGACCTACAATGAGCAGTTCTTC

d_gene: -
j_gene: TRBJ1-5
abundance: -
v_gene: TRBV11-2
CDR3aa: CASSLMGTNQPQHF
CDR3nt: TGTGCCAGCAGCTTAATGGGGACCAATCAGCCCCAGCATTTT

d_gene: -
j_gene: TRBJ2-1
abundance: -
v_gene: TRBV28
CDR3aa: CASSRSYGGEQFF
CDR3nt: TGTGCCAGCAGCCGAAGCTATGGGGGTGAGCAGTTCTTC

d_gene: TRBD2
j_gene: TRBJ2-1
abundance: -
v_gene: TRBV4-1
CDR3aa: CASSKWTSGRVNYNEQFF
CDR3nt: TGCGCCAGCAGCAAATGGACTAGCGGGAGGGTCAACTACAATGAGCAGTTCTTC

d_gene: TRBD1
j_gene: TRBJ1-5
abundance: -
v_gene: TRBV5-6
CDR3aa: CASSRGQTYQPQHF
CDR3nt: TGTGCCAGCAGCCGGGGACAGACATATCAGCCCCAGCATTTT

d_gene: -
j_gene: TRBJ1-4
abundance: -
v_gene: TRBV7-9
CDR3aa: CASSLRSSGEKLFF
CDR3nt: TGTGCCAGCAGCTTAAGGTCATCGGGTGAAAAACTGTTTTTT

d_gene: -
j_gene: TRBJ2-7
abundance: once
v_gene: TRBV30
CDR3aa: CAWRPRHGGGEQYF
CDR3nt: TGTGCCTGGAGACCAAGACATGGCGGTGGCGAGCAGTACTTC

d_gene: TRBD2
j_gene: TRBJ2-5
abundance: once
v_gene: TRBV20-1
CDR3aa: CSARDPGLGRETQYF
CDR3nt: TGCAGTGCTAGAGACCCGGGACTAGGGCGCGAGACCCAGTACTTC

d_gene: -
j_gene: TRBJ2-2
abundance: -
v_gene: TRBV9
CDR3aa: CASSDDSTYTGELFF
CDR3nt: TGTGCCAGCAGCGATGATAGCACTTACACCGGGGAGCTGTTTTTT

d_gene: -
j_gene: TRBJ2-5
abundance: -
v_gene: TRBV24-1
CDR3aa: CATSASRWGEETQYF
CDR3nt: TGTGCCACCAGTGCGTCACGGTGGGGAGAAGAGACCCAGTACTTC

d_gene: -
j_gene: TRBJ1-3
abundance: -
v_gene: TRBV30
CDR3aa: CAWSVTDSGNTIYF
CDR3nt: TGTGCCTGGAGTGTGACCGATTCTGGAAACACCATATATTTT

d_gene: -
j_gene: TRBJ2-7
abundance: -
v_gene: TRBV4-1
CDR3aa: CASSLITFGEQYF
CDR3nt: TGCGCCAGCAGCCTGATAACCTTCGGCGAGCAGTACTTC

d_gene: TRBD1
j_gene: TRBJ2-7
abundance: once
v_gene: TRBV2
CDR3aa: CATTRQGPSYEQYF
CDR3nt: TGTGCCACCACACGACAGGGACCCTCCTACGAGCAGTACTTC